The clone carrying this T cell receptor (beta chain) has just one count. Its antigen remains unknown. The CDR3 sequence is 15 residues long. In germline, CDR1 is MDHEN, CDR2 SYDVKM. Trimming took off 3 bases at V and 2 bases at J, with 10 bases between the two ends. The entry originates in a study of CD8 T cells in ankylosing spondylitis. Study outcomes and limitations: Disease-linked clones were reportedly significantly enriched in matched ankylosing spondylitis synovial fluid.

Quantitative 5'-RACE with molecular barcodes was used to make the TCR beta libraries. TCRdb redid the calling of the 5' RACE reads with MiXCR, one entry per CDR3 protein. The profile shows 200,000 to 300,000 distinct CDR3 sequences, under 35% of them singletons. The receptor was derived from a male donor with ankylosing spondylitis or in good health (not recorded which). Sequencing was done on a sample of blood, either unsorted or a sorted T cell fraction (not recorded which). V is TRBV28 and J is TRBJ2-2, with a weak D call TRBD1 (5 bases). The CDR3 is CASSFAGLNTGELFF. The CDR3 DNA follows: TGTGCCAGCAGTTTCGCAGGGCTAAACACCGGGGAGCTGTTTTTT.